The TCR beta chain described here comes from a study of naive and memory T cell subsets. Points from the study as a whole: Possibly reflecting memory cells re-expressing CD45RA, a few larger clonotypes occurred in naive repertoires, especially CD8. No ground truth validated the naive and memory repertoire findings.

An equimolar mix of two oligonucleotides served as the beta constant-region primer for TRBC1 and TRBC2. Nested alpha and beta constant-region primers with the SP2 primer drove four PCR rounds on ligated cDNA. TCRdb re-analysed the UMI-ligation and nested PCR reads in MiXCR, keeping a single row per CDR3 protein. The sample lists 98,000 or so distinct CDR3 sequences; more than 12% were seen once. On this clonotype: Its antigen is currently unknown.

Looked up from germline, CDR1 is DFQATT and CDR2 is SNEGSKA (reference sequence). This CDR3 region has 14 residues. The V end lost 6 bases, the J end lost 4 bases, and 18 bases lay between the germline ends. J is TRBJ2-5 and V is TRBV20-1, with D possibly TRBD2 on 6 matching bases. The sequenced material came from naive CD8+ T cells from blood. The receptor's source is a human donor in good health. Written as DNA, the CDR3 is TGCAGTGCAGACAGTGCGGGGCGGGGAGAGACCCAGTACTTC. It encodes CSADSAGRGETQYF.